This is a list of T cell receptor beta chains from one sample in a study of beta chain features in type 1 diabetes. Method: immunoSEQ multiplex PCR; TCRdb's copy keeps in-frame clones and lacks some. Seen here are over 100,000 clones, 40% observed once, and the top ten hold about 0.07%. Specimen: stem cell memory CD4+ T cells from blood. These receptors all stem from a woman aged 18-30 years in good health. Each CDR3 is given with its conserved first and last residue. A D gene is named only where the DNA matches it firmly. Size tells how often a clone was seen (once, few, many) or the class of an expanded clone, and some rows leave it out.

j_gene,abundance,v_gene,d_gene,CDR3aa,CDR3nt
TRBJ2-5,NA,TRBV18,TRBD1,CASSPGTGNKETQYF,TGTGCCAGCTCACCTGGGACAGGGAACAAAGAGACCCAGTACTTC
TRBJ2-5,NA,TRBV10-3,NA,CAISEAGTGFKETQYF,TGTGCCATCAGTGAGGCAGGAACAGGGTTTAAAGAGACCCAGTACTTC
TRBJ2-3,NA,TRBV7-9,NA,CASRPPGRTTTDTQYF,TGTGCCAGCAGGCCTCCAGGGCGAACCACCACAGATACGCAGTATTTT
TRBJ2-1,few,TRBV6-6,NA,CAGRKLGHEQFF,TGTGCCGGTAGGAAACTGGGCCATGAGCAGTTCTTC
TRBJ2-3,NA,TRBV4-2,NA,CASSQDERSSTDTQYF,TGTGCCAGCAGCCAAGATGAGCGGTCTAGCACAGATACGCAGTATTTT
TRBJ2-2,few,TRBV6-5,NA,CASSYIASTNTGELFF,TGTGCCAGCAGTTACATCGCCAGTACGAACACCGGGGAGCTGTTTTTT
TRBJ2-1,few,TRBV14,NA,CASSQARLTNEQFF,TGTGCCAGCAGCCAAGCCCGACTAACGAATGAGCAGTTCTTC
TRBJ2-7,few,TRBV7-2,TRBD2,CASGYVTSGSSYEQYF,TGTGCCAGCGGGTACGTAACTAGCGGATCATCCTACGAGCAGTACTTC
TRBJ2-7,NA,TRBV5-1,NA,CASSLGQEQYF,TGCGCCAGCAGCTTGGGACAGGAGCAGTACTTC
TRBJ2-7,NA,TRBV4-1,TRBD1,CASSQVDRFYEQYF,TGCGCCAGCAGCCAAGTGGACAGGTTCTACGAGCAGTACTTC
TRBJ2-3,few,TRBV7-2,NA,CASSLDLASDTQYF,TGTGCCAGCAGCTTAGACCTAGCCTCAGATACGCAGTATTTT
TRBJ1-2,NA,TRBV5-1,NA,CASSWGRGNYGYTF,TGCGCCAGCAGCTGGGGGCGGGGGAACTATGGCTACACCTTC
TRBJ2-5,few,TRBV5-4,TRBD2,CASNQGLSETQYF,TGTGCCAGCAACCAGGGACTATCGGAGACCCAGTACTTC
TRBJ1-4,NA,TRBV2,NA,CASLRQFNEKLFF,TGTGCCAGCTTAAGACAGTTTAATGAAAAACTGTTTTTT
TRBJ1-1,few,TRBV29-1,NA,CSVGGRNPGTEAFF,TGCAGCGTTGGGGGGAGGAACCCCGGAACTGAAGCTTTCTTT